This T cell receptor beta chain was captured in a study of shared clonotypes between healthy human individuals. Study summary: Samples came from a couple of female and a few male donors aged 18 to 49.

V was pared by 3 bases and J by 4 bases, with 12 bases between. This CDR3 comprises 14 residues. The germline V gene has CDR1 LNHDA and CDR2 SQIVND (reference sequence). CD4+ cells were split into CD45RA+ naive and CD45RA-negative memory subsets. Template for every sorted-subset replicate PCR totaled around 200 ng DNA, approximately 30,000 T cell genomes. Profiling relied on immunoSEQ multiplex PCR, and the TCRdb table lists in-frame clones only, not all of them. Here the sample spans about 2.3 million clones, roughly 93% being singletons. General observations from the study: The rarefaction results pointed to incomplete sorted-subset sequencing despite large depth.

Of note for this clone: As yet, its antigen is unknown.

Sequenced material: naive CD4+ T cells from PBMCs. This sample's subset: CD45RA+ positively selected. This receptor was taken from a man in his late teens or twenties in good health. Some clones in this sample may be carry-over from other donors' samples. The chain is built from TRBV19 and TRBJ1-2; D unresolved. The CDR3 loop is CASSIGPGTYGYTF. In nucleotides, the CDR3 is TGTGCCAGTAGTATCGGGCCAGGAACCTATGGCTACACCTTC.